These 3 T cell receptor beta chains originate from one sample sequenced in a study of HIV-infected patients and healthy controls. Antiretroviral therapy had run roughly three months, about 14 weeks, before follow-up blood collection. The repertoire came from unfractionated whole blood and reflected all unsorted peripheral T cells. Around 530 ng RNA was reverse transcribed with alpha and beta constant-region primers. Each of the alpha and beta chains got its own library through chain-specific third strand synthesis with indices. TCRdb called the 5' RACE reads again in MiXCR, with one record for every CDR3 protein. The table records about 8,000 distinct CDR3 sequences, 5.5% to 8.5% of them present only once. This sample comprised blood, obtained during antiretroviral therapy. All receptors derive from an adult with HIV infection.

This clonotype appeared many times. For a library built for alpha chains, this beta chain is a stray read; little rests on its size. The V call is TRBV20-1, the J call TRBJ2-7; the match to TRBD2 covers 14 bases. The CDR3 consists of 14 residues. V shed 6 bases, J shed 5 bases, and the junction held 6 bases outside the gene matches. Germline CDR1 and CDR2: DFQATT and SNEGSKA (reference sequence). The CDR3 loop reads CSARLAGGSHEQYF. As DNA, the CDR3 is TGCAGTGCGCGACTAGCGGGAGGGTCCCACGAGCAGTACTTC.

This clonotype has a count of ten or more. This beta chain slipped into a library made for alpha chains as a stray read, so its size is not meaningful. This chain links TRBV20-1 with TRBJ2-1; 7 nucleotides align to TRBD1. Germline lookup yields CDR1 DFQATT and CDR2 SNEGSKA (reference sequence). V lost 3 bases and J lost 0; bases outside the gene matches: 2. This CDR3 has 14 amino acids. Written as DNA, the CDR3 is TGCAGTGCTAGTGGACAGGTCTCCTACAATGAGCAGTTCTTC. Protein product: CSASGQVSYNEQFF.

This clonotype showed up many times. The library was designed around alpha chains, so this beta chain is a stray read whose abundance carries little weight. The chain recombines TRBV20-1 with TRBJ2-7; perhaps TRBD2 as D (7 bases). The CDR3 runs 13 residues. CDR1 DFQATT and CDR2 SNEGSKA come from the germline V gene (reference sequence). Trimming stripped 6 bases from V and 3 bases from J, with 15 bases between. The CDR3 region has the DNA TGCAGTGCCAGGTGGGGGGGCGGCTACGAGCAGTACTTC. This encodes CSARWGGGYEQYF.